The 32 T cell receptor beta chains below come from one sample, sequenced in a study of T cell repertoires in cytomegalovirus infection. Their target antigens are unknown. Each CDR3 protein is one row after TCRdb ran MiXCR on the reads. Of hundreds of thousands of distinct CDR3 sequences listed, roughly 43% were seen once; the top ten hold about two fifths. Material: cultured PBMCs, obtained from culture after CMV antigen stimulation. Source of these receptors: a human donor in good health (CMV status not recorded). Some clones in this sample may be carry-over from other donors' samples.

In this sample, this clonotype turned up a few times. The chain has TRBV28 and TRBJ2-3; D is tentatively TRBD1 or TRBD2 (5 bases each). From germline, CDR1 is MDHEN and CDR2 SYDVKM. This CDR3 comprises 14 residues. Trimming cost V 2 bases and J 7 bases, with 13 bases left between them. The CDR3 reads CASSLGRDGNTQYF. The CDR3 DNA reads TGTGCCAGCAGTTTAGGCCGGGACGGCAATACGCAGTATTTT.

There are a few counts of this clonotype. The V call is TRBV7-9, the J call TRBJ1-6; no clear D gene. The CDR3 has 13 residues. The V end lost 1 base, the J end lost 8 bases, and 6 bases lay between the germline ends. Germline CDR1 SEHNR, CDR2 FQNEAQ (reference sequence). CDR3 sequence: CASSLVWDSPLHF. CDR3 DNA: TGTGCCAGCAGCTTAGTATGGGATTCACCCCTCCACTTT.

The chain joins TRBV7-2 to TRBJ1-2; D gene unclear. Germline V gene data show CDR1 as SGHTA and CDR2 as FQGNSA. The CDR3 consists of 13 residues. V was shortened by 7 bases and J by 0 bases, with 9 bases between the two germline ends. The CDR3 bases are TGTGCCAGCACGGCAGATTCTAACTATGGCTACACCTTC. This translates into CASTADSNYGYTF.

The chain combines TRBV6-6 with TRBJ1-5; TRBD1 aligns across 7 bases. This CDR3 is built from 13 residues. Germline loops: CDR1 MNHNY, CDR2 SVGAGI (reference sequence). V dropped 6 bases and J dropped 6; count of bases not matched to a gene: 5. CDR3 amino acids: CASRGGGGQPQHF. CDR3 bases: TGTGCCAGCAGGGGAGGGGGCGGTCAGCCCCAGCATTTT.

The chain joins TRBV20-1 to TRBJ1-5, with D hard to call. The V and J ends lost 0 bases and 7 bases respectively, with 13 bases between them. The CDR3 contains 14 residues. From germline, CDR1 is DFQATT and CDR2 SNEGSKA (reference sequence). Here the CDR3 DNA reads TGCAGTGCTAGAGATGACTGGTTGTGGCAGCCCCAGCATTTT. Its protein product is CSARDDWLWQPQHF.

The V and J genes are TRBV6-2 or TRBV6-3 and TRBJ2-1, with 8 nucleotides matching TRBD1. Trimming cost V 2 bases and J 7 bases; bases outside gene matches: 7. Germline CDR1 is MNHEY and CDR2 is SVGEGT. This CDR3 has 15 amino acids. The CDR3 DNA reads as TGTGCCAGCAGTTACGCCTGGGACAGGCGGAATGAGCAGTTCTTC. It yields the protein CASSYAWDRRNEQFF.

This clonotype was detected a few times. V usage is TRBV11-2 and J usage is TRBJ2-2; no clear D gene. CDR1 SGHAT and CDR2 FQNNGV come from the germline V gene. V dropped 2 bases and J dropped 5 bases, with 6 bases sitting between them. The CDR3 spans 13 residues. The CDR3 sequence is CASSLSVTGELFF. CDR3 nucleotide sequence: TGTGCCAGCAGCTTATCTGTTACCGGGGAGCTGTTTTTT.

This clonotype was recorded many times. The chain joins TRBV7-8 to TRBJ1-4, with D hard to call. Trimming shortened V by 0 bases and J by 1 base, and 15 bases separated the two germline ends. The CDR3 loop spans 18 amino acids. Germline lookup yields CDR1 SGHVS and CDR2 FQNEAQ. CDR3 sequence: CASSLAHLPGLTNEKLFF. The CDR3, as DNA: TGTGCCAGCAGCTTAGCGCATTTACCGGGATTAACTAATGAAAAACTGTTTTTT. The full variable domain, with the rest looked up from reference TRBV7-8 and TRBJ1-4, is GAGVSQSPRYKVAKRGQDVALRCDPISGHVSLFWYQQALGQGPEFLTYFQNEAQLDKSGLPSDRFFAERPEGSVSTLKIQRTQQEDSAVYLCASSLAHLPGLTNEKLFFGSGTQLSVL.

The genes are TRBV28 and TRBJ2-3; D is unclear. V lost 4 bases to trimming and J lost 2 bases, with 13 bases between them. The CDR3 has 15 residues. Germline lookup yields CDR1 MDHEN and CDR2 SYDVKM. DNA of the CDR3: TGTGCCAGCAGTTCAGTATTTGTTAACACAGATACGCAGTATTTT. It specifies CASSSVFVNTDTQYF.

This clonotype was seen only a few times. The rearrangement uses TRBV7-2 and TRBJ1-1; the D is unclear. Germline loops: CDR1 SGHTA, CDR2 FQGNSA. Trimming shortened V by 1 base and J by 1 base, and 7 bases separated the two germline ends. The CDR3 covers 14 residues. The CDR3 sequence is CASSLEPANTEAFF. The CDR3 DNA follows: TGTGCCAGCAGCTTAGAACCAGCGAACACTGAAGCTTTCTTT. Filled out from reference TRBV7-2 and TRBJ1-1, the complete variable domain reads GAGVSQSPSNKVTEKGKDVELRCDPISGHTALYWYRQSLGQGLEFLIYFQGNSAPDKSGLPSDRFSAERTGGSVSTLTIQRTQQEDSAVYLCASSLEPANTEAFFGQGTRLTVV.

The sample holds many counts of this clonotype. The J gene is TRBJ2-2, the V gene TRBV7-2; D is ambiguous. CDR1 is SGHTA, CDR2 FQGNSA, per germline. Trimming took off 2 bases at V and 3 bases at J, with 4 bases between the two ends. This CDR3 is 13 amino acids long. CDR3 DNA sequence: TGTGCCAGCAGCTTACACCACACCGGGGAGCTGTTTTTT. This translates into CASSLHHTGELFF. Full variable domain (outside the CDR3, taken from reference TRBV7-2 and TRBJ2-2): GAGVSQSPSNKVTEKGKDVELRCDPISGHTALYWYRQSLGQGLEFLIYFQGNSAPDKSGLPSDRFSAERTGGSVSTLTIQRTQQEDSAVYLCASSLHHTGELFFGEGSRLTVL.

The chain employs TRBV12-3 or TRBV12-4 and TRBJ2-1; TRBD2 matches at 8 bases. Trimming at V came to 3 bases and at J to 7 bases, leaving 5 bases not matched to a gene. This CDR3 region has 14 residues. CDR3 residues: CASSFAGGANEQFF. The CDR3 DNA is TGTGCCAGCAGTTTTGCGGGGGGCGCAAATGAGCAGTTCTTC.

The chain's CDR3 is CASSSGLAGGLQSFF. CDR3 DNA sequence: TGTGCCAGCAGTTCTGGACTAGCGGGAGGGTTACAGTCTTTCTTC. This sequence joins TRBV6-2 or TRBV6-3 and TRBJ2-1, with TRBD2 matching 15 bases. The CDR3 has 15 residues. Germline values: CDR1 MNHEY, CDR2 SVGEGT. V shed 4 bases and J 16 bases; nucleotides not matched to a gene: 11.

V and J are TRBV6-2 or TRBV6-3 and TRBJ1-2, with D possibly being TRBD1 (5 bases). The CDR3 sequence is 15 residues long. Trimming shortened V by 0 bases and J by 6 bases, and 14 bases separated the two germline ends. Germline values: CDR1 MNHEY, CDR2 SVGEGT. The DNA for the CDR3 is TGTGCCAGCAGTTACTCCGGGGCAGGGTATGATGGCTACACCTTC. This translates into CASSYSGAGYDGYTF.

This clonotype turned up a few times. The V and J genes are TRBV7-3 and TRBJ2-7, with 12 bases fitting TRBD2. Germline CDR1 and CDR2: SGHTA and FQGTGA. The CDR3 runs to 19 residues. V dropped 5 bases and J dropped 0; count of bases not matched to a gene: 14. CDR3 bases: TGTGCCAGCAGCGACTATGCCACTAGCGGGAGGCAAACCTCCTACGAGCAGTACTTC. Its protein product is CASSDYATSGRQTSYEQYF.

The chain couples TRBV12-3 or TRBV12-4 to TRBJ1-4, with D possibly matching TRBD1 (5 bases). This CDR3 is built from 13 residues. Trimming took off 4 bases at V and 6 bases at J, with 9 bases between the two ends. CDR3 coding DNA: TGTGCCAGCAGTTCTTGGGGGGATGAAAAACTGTTTTTT. This translates into CASSSWGDEKLFF.

This rearrangement joins TRBV4-3 to TRBJ2-2; 9 bases agree with TRBD1. After removal of 1 base from V and 2 bases from J, the junction contained 8 bases not matched to a gene. Germline CDR1 and CDR2: LGHNA and YSLEER. The CDR3 length is 18 residues. CDR3 protein: CASSQAPGQGQNTGELFF. The CDR3, as DNA: TGCGCCAGCAGCCAAGCCCCGGGACAGGGCCAAAACACCGGGGAGCTGTTTTTT.

V is TRBV12-3 or TRBV12-4 and J is TRBJ2-6; D gene ambiguous. This CDR3 spans 14 amino acids. Trimming pared 6 bases from V and 4 bases from J, leaving 10 bases between. CDR3 DNA sequence: TGTGCCAGCAGCATTGGGGTGGGGGCCAACGTCCTGACTTTC. It is translated as CASSIGVGANVLTF.

This chain's CDR3 is CASSYGQEPDPWGAEKLFF. The CDR3 nucleotides read TGTGCCAGCAGTTACGGTCAGGAACCGGACCCTTGGGGCGCGGAAAAACTGTTTTTT. The V and J genes are TRBV6-6 and TRBJ1-4, with a weak D call TRBD1 (5 bases). The CDR3 is 19 amino acids. From germline, CDR1 is MNHNY and CDR2 SVGAGI (reference sequence). The V end lost 2 bases, the J end lost 8 bases, and 27 bases lay between the germline ends.

In its sample, this clonotype was seen a few times. The V gene is TRBV5-1, the J gene TRBJ2-1, with 8 bases aligning to TRBD2. There are 14 residues in the CDR3. The V gene's germline CDR1 is SGHRS and CDR2 YFSETQ. With V trimmed by 7 bases and J by 8 bases, 11 bases remained unmatched. CDR3 protein: CASRGGPPGDEQFF. The CDR3 DNA follows: TGCGCCAGCCGGGGGGGCCCGCCCGGCGATGAGCAGTTCTTC. The whole variable domain, remainder taken from reference TRBV5-1 and TRBJ2-1, is KAGVTQTPRYLIKTRGQQVTLSCSPISGHRSVSWYQQTPGQGLQFLFEYFSETQRNKGNFPGRFSGRQFSNSRSEMNVSTLELGDSALYLCASRGGPPGDEQFFGPGTRLTVL.

This clonotype was counted at least ten times. The V and J genes are TRBV7-6 and TRBJ1-1, with D possibly matching TRBD1 (6 bases). The CDR3 is 14 residues long. Looked up from germline, CDR1 is SGHVS and CDR2 is FNYEAQ. With 5 bases removed from V and 0 bases from J, the gap between germline ends came to 10 bases. The CDR3 region has the DNA TGTGCCAGCAGCCGGGGACATTTGAACACTGAAGCTTTCTTT. It encodes CASSRGHLNTEAFF.

This chain links TRBV4-3 with TRBJ2-3; D is perhaps TRBD2 (6 bases). The germline V gene encodes CDR1 LGHNA and CDR2 YSLEER. This CDR3 has 17 amino acids. The V and J ends lost 4 bases and 5 bases respectively, with 22 bases between them. In DNA form, the CDR3 reads TGCGCCAGCAGCCGGCAAAGTGGGGGACTGATAGGAGATACGCAGTATTTT. This translates into CASSRQSGGLIGDTQYF.

This sequence joins TRBV7-2 and TRBJ2-7, with D possibly being TRBD1 (6 bases). The length of the CDR3 is 14 residues. V was clipped by 1 base and J by 7 bases, with 14 bases between them. Germline lookup yields CDR1 SGHTA and CDR2 FQGNSA. The CDR3 DNA is TGTGCCAGCAGCTTAGATGGGGGCCAGTGGGAGCAGTACTTC. Encoded protein: CASSLDGGQWEQYF.

The rearrangement joins TRBV12-3 or TRBV12-4 to TRBJ1-3; unclear D gene. The V and J ends lost 6 bases and 0 bases respectively, with 15 bases between them. The CDR3 is made up of 16 amino acids. The DNA of the CDR3 is TGTGCCAGCAGCCTGAATAAGTTTAGCTCTGGAAACACCATATATTTT. Protein sequence: CASSLNKFSSGNTIYF.

The chain combines TRBV10-3 with TRBJ1-3; TRBD1 is a possible D gene (5 bases). V lost 3 bases and J lost 3, with 12 bases in between. The CDR3 loop spans 15 amino acids. Germline CDR1 is ENHRY and CDR2 is SYGVKD. In DNA, the CDR3 is TGTGCCATCAGTGATGTGACAGTGGGTGGAAACACCATATATTTT. This sequence encodes CAISDVTVGGNTIYF.

This clonotype has a handful of counts. The chain combines TRBV27 with TRBJ1-4; TRBD1 matches at 7 bases. CDR3 length: 15 residues. The V segment lost 8 bases and the J segment 3 bases; nucleotides outside the gene matches: 9. The V gene's germline CDR1 is MNHEY and CDR2 SMNVEV (reference sequence). The CDR3 nucleotides read TGTGCCAGCGGAAGACAGGGTGCAGCTAATGAAAAACTGTTTTTT. This translates into CASGRQGAANEKLFF. The full variable domain, with the rest looked up from reference TRBV27 and TRBJ1-4, is EAQVTQNPRYLITVTGKKLTVTCSQNMNHEYMSWYRQDPGLGLRQIYYSMNVEVTDKGDVPEGYKVSRKEKRNFPLILESPSPNQTSLYFCASGRQGAANEKLFFGSGTQLSVL.

V usage is TRBV20-1 and J usage is TRBJ1-4; no firm D call. This CDR3 contains 15 residues. CDR1 and CDR2 from the germline V gene are DFQATT and SNEGSKA (reference sequence). Trimming pared 0 bases from V and 5 bases from J, leaving 13 bases between. DNA of the CDR3: TGCAGTGCTAGAGATTTTTCCCGTCAGAATGAAAAACTGTTTTTT. Translating it yields CSARDFSRQNEKLFF.

The rearrangement uses TRBV7-2 and TRBJ2-7; TRBD1 might be the D (5 bases). The V end lost 5 bases, the J end lost 0 bases, and 17 bases lay between the germline ends. The CDR3 totals 16 residues. CDR1 SGHTA and CDR2 FQGNSA come from the germline V gene. This CDR3 reads CASSPRQFPYSYEQYF. The CDR3 nucleotides read TGTGCCAGCAGCCCAAGACAGTTCCCTTACTCCTACGAGCAGTACTTC.

The genes are TRBV7-2 and TRBJ1-6; D is ambiguous. CDR1 and CDR2 (germline): SGHTA, FQGNSA. The V gene lost 1 base and the J gene lost 1 base, with 11 bases spanning the gap. The CDR3 is 17 residues long. The CDR3, as DNA: TGTGCCAGCAGCTTAGTTCCCCTTGGGTCCTATAATTCACCCCTCCACTTT. As protein: CASSLVPLGSYNSPLHF.

This chain connects TRBV2 to TRBJ2-7; 8 bases line up with TRBD1. This CDR3 contains 14 residues. CDR1 SNHLY and CDR2 FYNNEI come from the germline V gene. V gave up 4 bases and J gave up 0 bases; unmatched junction bases: 2. CDR3 sequence (DNA): TGTGCCAGCAGTGGACAGGGGCACTCCTACGAGCAGTACTTC. Its protein product is CASSGQGHSYEQYF.

V and J are TRBV12-3 or TRBV12-4 and TRBJ2-1, with D maybe TRBD1 (5 bases). V lost 6 bases, J lost 8 bases, and 17 bases lay in between. This CDR3 has 14 amino acids. CDR3 nucleotide sequence: TGTGCCAGCAGCCCCACCTCAGGGCCCCATGAGCAGTTCTTC. It specifies CASSPTSGPHEQFF.

The chain combines TRBV7-9 with TRBJ1-4; D is unclear. The CDR3 has 15 amino acids. The germline V gene has CDR1 SEHNR and CDR2 FQNEAQ (reference sequence). Trimming removed 1 base from V and 3 bases from J, with 9 bases in between. The CDR3: CASSLVGSANEKLFF. In DNA, the CDR3 is TGTGCCAGCAGCTTAGTTGGGTCGGCTAATGAAAAACTGTTTTTT.